These 25 T cell receptor beta chains originate from one sample sequenced in a study of blood T cell repertoires in COVID-19. The table came from immunoSEQ multiplex PCR; TCRdb's copy has only in-frame clones and leaves some out. The table includes approximately 220,000 clones, around nine tenths detected once. Sequenced sample: peripheral blood. Receptors originate from a man between 60 and 75 years old with acute or convalescent COVID-19.

This CDR3 is CASSEALVHRVGDGNIQYF. CDR3 nucleotide sequence: TGTGCCAGCAGTGAAGCGCTAGTCCACAGGGTGGGGGACGGGAACATTCAGTACTTC. The chain couples TRBV2 to TRBJ2-4, with D possibly matching TRBD1 (6 bases). The CDR3 runs to 19 residues. The germline V gene encodes CDR1 SNHLY and CDR2 FYNNEI. Trimming removed 0 bases from V and 7 bases from J, with 25 bases in between.

The chain joins TRBV6-2 or TRBV6-3 to TRBJ1-5, with 10 bases identical to TRBD1. V trimming: 2 bases; J trimming: 2 bases; junction bases outside the gene matches: 3. The CDR3 totals 16 residues. Germline V CDR1 and CDR2: MNHEY, SVGEGT. This chain's CDR3 is CASSYPTGGGNQPQHF. CDR3 nucleotide sequence: TGTGCCAGCAGTTACCCGACAGGGGGCGGCAATCAGCCCCAGCATTTT.

The V gene is TRBV28, the J gene TRBJ2-3; 8 bases match TRBD1. The CDR3 extends over 15 amino acids. CDR1 MDHEN and CDR2 SYDVKM come from the germline V gene. V gave up 8 bases and J gave up 5 bases; unmatched junction bases: 12. CDR3 residues: CASARRGRRGDTQYF. The CDR3 nucleotides read TGTGCCAGCGCCCGCAGGGGGCGCAGGGGAGATACGCAGTATTTT.

The V call is TRBV10-2, the J call TRBJ2-7; 7 bases match TRBD1. V shed 0 bases, J shed 4 bases, and the junction held 12 bases outside the gene matches. Germline V gives CDR1 WSHSY, CDR2 SAAADI. The CDR3 has 17 residues. CDR3 nucleotides: TGCGCCAGCAGTGAGTCGTCCACAACAGGGGTTAGTTACGAGCAGTACTTC. Residues: CASSESSTTGVSYEQYF.

This clone came up a few times. This chain joins TRBV18 and TRBJ2-7, with TRBD1 identical over 9 bases. The germline V gene encodes CDR1 KGHSH and CDR2 LQKENI. V lost 6 bases and J lost 6; bases outside the gene matches: 9. This CDR3 is built from 14 residues. The CDR3 DNA follows: TGTGCCAGCTCGCCCCAGGGGACAGGGAGCGAGCAGTACTTC. The encoded protein is CASSPQGTGSEQYF.

The V and J genes are TRBV21-1 and TRBJ2-3; the table's D call of TRBD1 was not tested on the DNA. TRBV21-1 is a recognized pseudogene. This CDR3 comprises 18 residues. The CDR3: CASSKARWQGASTDTQYF. In DNA form, the CDR3 reads TGTGCCAGCAGCAAAGCTCGGTGGCAGGGGGCGAGCACAGATACGCAGTATTTT.

The chain recombines TRBV5-1 with TRBJ2-3, with TRBD1 matching 7 bases. Trimming at V came to 3 bases and at J to 4 bases, leaving 5 bases not matched to a gene. Germline CDR1 is SGHRS and CDR2 is YFSETQ. CDR3 length equals 14 residues. The CDR3 sequence: CASSSGGMADTQYF. In nucleotides, the CDR3 is TGCGCCAGCAGCTCAGGGGGTATGGCAGATACGCAGTATTTT.

V usage is TRBV2 and J usage is TRBJ2-5; 8 positions agree with TRBD2. The CDR3 is 13 amino acids. Germline CDR1 SNHLY, CDR2 FYNNEI. The V segment lost 1 base and the J segment 14 bases; nucleotides outside the gene matches: 9. CDR3 amino acids: CASSEGGAGVPYF. The CDR3 nucleotides read TGTGCCAGCAGTGAAGGGGGAGCGGGGGTGCCCTACTTC.

J is TRBJ2-3 and V is TRBV3-1 (or the pseudogene TRBV3-2); TRBD2 matches 9 bases. The CDR3 sequence is 16 residues long. V lost 4 bases, J lost 9 bases, and 14 bases stayed unmatched. Germline CDR1 LGHDT, CDR2 YNNKEL (reference sequence). CDR3 DNA sequence: TGTGCCAGCAGCCGAGAGGCGGGGGGGCCTCGGGAAACGCAGTATTTT. This sequence encodes CASSREAGGPRETQYF.

The chain joins TRBV19 to TRBJ1-1, with D tentatively TRBD1 (6 bases). The CDR3 has 17 residues. The V and J ends lost 5 bases and 2 bases respectively, with 21 bases between them. Germline lookup yields CDR1 LNHDA and CDR2 SQIVND (reference sequence). DNA for the CDR3: TGTGCCAGTAGTGGTACTCAGGGGAGGGGGGTAAACACTGAAGCTTTCTTT. Translating gives CASSGTQGRGVNTEAFF.

V is TRBV18 and J is TRBJ1-6; 7 bases are a match to TRBD1. The V and J ends lost 3 bases and 9 bases, in that order; junction bases with no gene match: 8. The CDR3 runs to 15 residues. Germline CDR1 is KGHSH and CDR2 is LQKENI. CDR3: CASSPDWTGGSPLHF. CDR3 nucleotide sequence: TGTGCCAGCTCACCGGACTGGACAGGCGGTTCACCCCTCCACTTT.

To note about this clone: Other DNA sequences in this sample translate to the same CDR3. The chain couples TRBV7-9 to TRBJ2-3; D is uncertain. Per the germline V gene, CDR1 is SEHNR and CDR2 is FQNEAQ (reference sequence). V lost 5 bases and J 0 bases, leaving 3 bases between the germline ends. The CDR3 length is 12 residues. CDR3 coding DNA: TGTGCCAGCAGCCGGAGCACAGATACGCAGTATTTT. This encodes CASSRSTDTQYF.

Comments on this clone: The identical CDR3 is also encoded by other nucleotide sequences in the sample. The chain uses TRBV6-1 and TRBJ2-7, with D perhaps TRBD1 (5 bases). The germline gives CDR1 MNHNS, CDR2 SASEGT. V lost 2 bases and J 2 bases, leaving 10 bases between the germline ends. This CDR3 contains 14 residues. CDR3 loop: CASSEQTVTYEQYF. CDR3 nucleotide sequence: TGTGCCAGCAGTGAACAGACAGTAACCTACGAGCAGTACTTC.

The chain couples TRBV7-3 to TRBJ2-1; a weak D match, TRBD2 (5 bases). Looked up from germline, CDR1 is SGHTA and CDR2 is FQGTGA. With 5 bases removed from V and 0 bases from J, the gap between germline ends came to 14 bases. CDR3 length equals 16 residues. The CDR3 region has the DNA TGTGCCAGCAGCCTGGGAGTAGGCCACTCCTACAATGAGCAGTTCTTC. This translates into CASSLGVGHSYNEQFF.

The rearrangement links TRBV28 to TRBJ2-1, with D possibly TRBD1 on 6 matching bases. Trimming pared 4 bases from V and 0 bases from J, leaving 13 bases between. Germline CDR1 and CDR2: MDHEN and SYDVKM. The CDR3 runs 16 residues. CDR3 sequence (DNA): TGTGCCAGCAGTTCCCCGGACAGTCTCTCCTACAATGAGCAGTTCTTC. Residues: CASSSPDSLSYNEQFF.

J is TRBJ2-3 and V is TRBV18, with no clear D. CDR3 length: 12 amino acids. In germline, CDR1 is KGHSH, CDR2 LQKENI. Between the trimmed V and J ends, which lost 2 bases and 6 bases, there was a span of 6 bases. The CDR3 coding sequence is TGTGCCAGCTCACCAAAAACTGATACGCAGTATTTT. Its translation: CASSPKTDTQYF.

DNA of the CDR3: TGTGCCAGCAGCTTAGCGGCGGGGGCTGGAAACACCATATATTTT. Translated, it gives CASSLAAGAGNTIYF. The chain carries TRBV7-9 and TRBJ1-3; D perhaps matches TRBD1 (5 bases). Germline loops: CDR1 SEHNR, CDR2 FQNEAQ (reference sequence). The V gene lost 0 bases and the J gene lost 2 bases, with 8 bases spanning the gap. The CDR3 is made up of 15 amino acids.

The V call is TRBV6-5, the J call TRBJ2-5, with D perhaps TRBD1 (6 bases). CDR1 and CDR2 from the germline V gene are MNHEY and SVGAGI. V lost 6 bases, J lost 1 base, and 12 bases lay in between. The CDR3 extends over 14 amino acids. Here the CDR3 DNA reads TGTGCCAGCAGACTGGGACACCTCCAAGAGACCCAGTACTTC. Translating gives CASRLGHLQETQYF.

This chain uses TRBV11-3 with TRBJ2-1; TRBD1 agrees at 9 bases. J was trimmed by 6 bases and V by 5 bases; bases with no gene match: 8. Germline assignment: CDR1 SGHNT and CDR2 YENEEA. This CDR3 has 15 amino acids. The CDR3 is CASSQYRGQGNEQFF. The CDR3 nucleotides read TGTGCCAGCAGCCAATACAGGGGGCAGGGCAATGAGCAGTTCTTC.

The CDR3 region is CASTQQRGYGYTF. The CDR3, as DNA: TGTGCCAGCACTCAACAAAGGGGCTATGGCTACACCTTC. This chain uses TRBV28 with TRBJ1-2; D is perhaps TRBD1 (5 bases). The V end was cut by 7 bases, the J end by 4 bases, with 13 bases between. Looked up from germline, CDR1 is MDHEN and CDR2 is SYDVKM. The CDR3 has 13 residues.

The V gene is TRBV27, the J gene TRBJ2-7, with D possibly matching TRBD1 (5 bases). This CDR3 has 14 residues. The V gene's germline CDR1 is MNHEY and CDR2 SMNVEV (reference sequence). Between the trimmed V and J ends, which lost 2 bases and 3 bases, there was a span of 11 bases. The chain's CDR3 is CASSLGQGGYEQYF. The CDR3 DNA follows: TGTGCCAGCAGTTTAGGGCAGGGTGGCTACGAGCAGTACTTC.

This chain joins TRBV5-8 and TRBJ1-4; D gene ambiguous. The CDR3 spans 14 residues. Trimming left V 1 base short and J 8 bases short, with 12 bases between. Germline V gene data show CDR1 as SGHTS and CDR2 as YDEGEE. The CDR3 DNA follows: TGTGCCAGCAGCTTGTTCTCACAGCGGGAAAAACTGTTTTTT. Translation: CASSLFSQREKLFF.

The gene calls are TRBV2 and TRBJ1-1, with 12 bases matching TRBD1. Germline V gene lookup returns CDR1 SNHLY and CDR2 FYNNEI. This CDR3 spans 18 amino acids. Trimming removed 6 bases from V and 3 bases from J; junction bases left unmatched: 14. The CDR3 nucleotides read TGTGCCAGCAGCGCCAGATACTCCGGGACAGGGGGCCACACTGAAGCTTTCTTT. It specifies CASSARYSGTGGHTEAFF.

The count of this clone is one. The chain combines TRBV7-9 with TRBJ1-1, with TRBD1 as a possible D gene (5 bases). The CDR3 spans 15 residues. V lost 5 bases and J lost 3, with 16 bases in between. CDR1 SEHNR and CDR2 FQNEAQ come from the germline V gene (reference sequence). The CDR3 reads CASSLVGGGDTEAFF. As DNA, the CDR3 is TGTGCCAGCAGCCTGGTTGGGGGAGGGGACACTGAAGCTTTCTTT.

The J gene is TRBJ1-1, the V gene TRBV6-5; TRBD1 agrees at 8 bases. This CDR3 comprises 14 residues. Germline V CDR1 and CDR2: MNHEY, SVGAGI. After removal of 5 bases from V and 3 bases from J, the junction contained 5 bases not matched to a gene. The CDR3 is CASSLRGPDTEAFF. The CDR3, as DNA: TGTGCCAGCAGTCTCAGGGGGCCGGACACTGAAGCTTTCTTT.